The 2 T cell receptor beta chains below all came from one sample that was sequenced in a study of response to subunit inactivated influenza vaccine. Via MiXCR, TCRdb re-called the RT-PCR reads, giving one row per CDR3 protein. This table has about 160,000 distinct CDR3 sequences, around 9.9% appearing once. The material sequenced was non-naive T cells sorted from PBMCs, taken about 40 days after vaccination. Every receptor here comes from a middle-aged man who received an inactivated influenza vaccine.

This clonotype was counted only a few times. The chain uses TRBV5-1 and TRBJ1-2; TRBD1 agrees at 9 bases. CDR1 is SGHRS, CDR2 YFSETQ, per germline. CDR3 length: 14 amino acids. Losses at the gene ends were 1 base for V and 8 bases for J; bases not matched to a gene: 6. The chain's CDR3 is CASSLTGGGKGYTF. The CDR3 DNA sequence: TGCGCCAGCAGCTTGACAGGGGGCGGAAAGGGCTACACCTTC.

This clonotype has only one observation. The J gene is TRBJ2-5, the V gene TRBV5-1; 13 bases are shared with TRBD2. The CDR3 totals 17 residues. Per germline, CDR1 SGHRS and CDR2 YFSETQ. Trimming cost V 4 bases and J 3 bases; bases outside gene matches: 9. CDR3 residues: CASSPFTSGRAEETQYF. CDR3 coding DNA: TGCGCCAGCAGCCCATTTACTAGCGGGAGGGCCGAAGAGACCCAGTACTTC.